This TCR beta chain was sequenced for a study of shared clonotypes between healthy human individuals. Points on this clone: What it recognizes is unknown.

Terminally differentiated effector memory CD45RA+ cells were left out of the naive CD8 fraction, which was CD45RO-negative and positively selected for CCR7. Profiled with immunoSEQ multiplex PCR; TCRdb holds only in-frame clones, not every one. The top ten hold roughly 1% of the sample, which has more than 2 million clones, over 85% seen once. V gave up 5 bases and J gave up 6 bases; unmatched junction bases: 7. The CDR3 runs to 14 residues. Germline V gene lookup returns CDR1 SGHVS and CDR2 FQNEAQ. General observations from the study: The four-donor shared clonotypes exceeded non-shared clonotypes in generation probability, with non-shared ones scoring lower. The sharing of 5% to 6.5% of naive CD4 clonotypes was seen across several donors.

The sequence came from a man between 18 and 35 years old in good health. Sequences were obtained from naive CD8+ T cells sorted from blood. The rearrangement joins TRBV7-8 to TRBJ1-1, with 9 bases fitting TRBD1. CDR3 in DNA: TGTGCCAGCAGCATACAGGGGGCAAGTCCTGAAGCTTTCTTT. This encodes CASSIQGASPEAFF.